The 21 T cell receptor beta chains listed next were all sequenced from one sample in a study of CD8 T cells in ankylosing spondylitis. No antigen has been identified for these receptors. Findings of the study overall: Seemingly distinctive of ankylosing spondylitis blood was a TCR beta motif formed by eight highly homologous variants.

TCRdb reprocessed the 5' RACE reads with MiXCR, giving one entry per CDR3 protein. This sample has approximately 140,000 distinct CDR3 sequences, with approximately 17% found just once. Material for sequencing was blood, either unsorted or a sorted T cell fraction (not recorded which). These receptor sequences come from a male donor with ankylosing spondylitis.

This clonotype showed up many times. The chain carries TRBV9 and TRBJ2-7; 11 nucleotides line up with TRBD2. Germline assignment: CDR1 SGDLS and CDR2 YYNGEE. With 3 bases clipped from V and 1 base from J, the junction kept 3 bases outside the gene matches. The length of the CDR3 is 15 residues. The CDR3 nucleotides read TGTGCCAGCAGCGCCGGGACTAGCGGTTCCTACGAGCAGTACTTC. This codes for CASSAGTSGSYEQYF.

This rearrangement joins TRBV6-2 or TRBV6-3 to TRBJ2-1; D perhaps matches TRBD2 (5 bases). Trimming removed 6 bases at V and 7 bases at J, with 25 bases between. Per the germline V gene, CDR1 is MNHEY and CDR2 is SVGEGT. The CDR3 runs to 17 residues. The DNA for the CDR3 is TGTGCCAGCAGATCCAGCCTCGGAGCGGTATCCTGGAATGAGCAGTTCTTC. Protein product: CASRSSLGAVSWNEQFF.

CDR3 loop: CASSRQSPGGNYGYTF. The CDR3 DNA reads TGTGCCAGCAGCCGACAGTCCCCGGGGGGTAACTATGGCTACACCTTC. The chain carries TRBV7-2 and TRBJ1-2; possibly TRBD1 for D (5 bases). This CDR3 has 16 residues. Germline V gives CDR1 SGHTA, CDR2 FQGNSA. With 5 bases removed from V and 1 base from J, the gap between germline ends came to 17 bases.

This clonotype occurred a few times. The chain recombines TRBV12-3 or TRBV12-4 with TRBJ2-1; 8 bases are a match to TRBD2. The CDR3 is 14 residues long. V lost 5 bases, J lost 9 bases, and 9 bases stayed unmatched. In DNA form, the CDR3 reads TGTGCCAGCAGTCCCGGGACTAGAGTAGGTGAGCAGTTCTTC. The encoded protein is CASSPGTRVGEQFF.

This clonotype was seen a few times. V is TRBV15 and J is TRBJ2-4, with TRBD2 matching over 14 bases. This CDR3 has 18 residues. The J segment lost 7 bases and the V segment lost 0 bases, leaving 8 bases of the junction unmatched. CDR1 and CDR2 from the germline V gene are LNHNV and YYDKDF (reference sequence). The CDR3 loop reads CATSRESEGLAGVNIQYF. The CDR3 nucleotides are TGTGCCACCAGCAGAGAATCGGAGGGACTAGCGGGAGTGAACATTCAGTACTTC.

The genes are TRBV28 and TRBJ2-1, with 7 nucleotides matching TRBD2. The CDR3 covers 17 residues. Germline V gene sequence: CDR1 MDHEN, CDR2 SYDVKM. V lost 6 bases, J lost 0 bases, and 11 bases stayed unmatched. The DNA of the CDR3 is TGTGCCAGCAGCCTACTAGCGTCCGAAAGCTCCTACAATGAGCAGTTCTTC. Amino acid sequence: CASSLLASESSYNEQFF.

This clonotype occurred a few times. This sequence joins TRBV7-8 and TRBJ2-1; D remains ambiguous. Germline CDR1 reads SGHVS; CDR2 reads FQNEAQ. V lost 5 bases and J lost 10, with 12 bases in between. The CDR3 runs 12 residues. CDR3 nucleotide sequence: TGTGCCAGCAGCGTCCGGACGGACGAGCAGTTCTTC. Translating gives CASSVRTDEQFF. The variable domain in full, with the rest retrieved from reference TRBV7-8 and TRBJ2-1, is GAGVSQSPRYKVAKRGQDVALRCDPISGHVSLFWYQQALGQGPEFLTYFQNEAQLDKSGLPSDRFFAERPEGSVSTLKIQRTQQEDSAVYLCASSVRTDEQFFGPGTRLTVL.

This clonotype occurred a few times. The chain joins TRBV28 to TRBJ2-1; 7 nucleotides align to TRBD2. Per germline, CDR1 MDHEN and CDR2 SYDVKM. CDR3 length: 16 amino acids. J lost 2 bases, V lost 2 bases, and 6 bases had no gene match. The CDR3 coding sequence is TGTGCCAGCAGTTTAGGCGGGAGAGGGGCCTACAATGAGCAGTTCTTC. Amino acids: CASSLGGRGAYNEQFF.

This clonotype was observed a handful of times. The rearrangement joins TRBV28 to TRBJ2-5; the match to TRBD2 covers 8 bases. The V and J ends lost 6 bases and 0 bases, in that order; junction bases with no gene match: 9. Germline CDR1 and CDR2: MDHEN and SYDVKM. The CDR3 extends over 16 amino acids. The DNA of the CDR3 is TGTGCCAGCAGGCCTACTAGCGGCCCGTACCAAGAGACCCAGTACTTC. Amino acid sequence: CASRPTSGPYQETQYF. The full variable domain, rest sourced from reference TRBV28 and TRBJ2-5, is DVKVTQSSRYLVKRTGEKVFLECVQDMDHENMFWYRQDPGLGLRLIYFSYDVKMKEKGDIPEGYSVSREKKERFSLILESASTNQTSMYLCASRPTSGPYQETQYFGPGTRLLVL.

This clonotype has a count of ten or more. This chain connects TRBV9 to TRBJ2-7, with 7 bases lining up with TRBD2. The CDR3 has 14 residues. Germline CDR1 is SGDLS and CDR2 is YYNGEE. Germline trimming cut 3 bases from V and 6 bases from J; bases unmatched to any gene: 9. The CDR3 sequence: CASSGGLVPLEQYF. The CDR3 DNA is TGTGCCAGCAGCGGCGGACTAGTTCCCCTCGAGCAGTACTTC.

V and J are TRBV7-9 and TRBJ2-5, with TRBD1 as a possible D gene (5 bases). Trimming pared 5 bases from V and 5 bases from J, leaving 12 bases between. This CDR3 region has 13 residues. From germline, CDR1 is SEHNR and CDR2 FQNEAQ (reference sequence). CDR3 in amino acids: CASSHQGVETQYF. In DNA form, the CDR3 reads TGTGCCAGCAGCCACCAGGGTGTGGAGACCCAGTACTTC.

The J gene is TRBJ2-7, the V gene TRBV6-2 or TRBV6-3; possible D gene TRBD1, 6 bases. The CDR3 totals 14 residues. Germline assignment: CDR1 MNHEY and CDR2 SVGEGT. V was pared by 1 base and J by 3 bases, with 10 bases between. Written as DNA, the CDR3 is TGTGCCAGCAGTTACTTTGCAGGGGACTACGAGCAGTACTTC. Translating gives CASSYFAGDYEQYF.

In DNA form, the CDR3 reads TGTGCCAGCAGCCAAGTGGGGCTTTTGAACACTGAAGCTTTCTTT. It encodes CASSQVGLLNTEAFF. The rearrangement links TRBV14 to TRBJ1-1; possible D gene TRBD1, 5 bases. The CDR3 extends over 15 amino acids. V lost 1 base and J 0 bases, leaving 9 bases between the germline ends. CDR1 and CDR2 (germline): SGHDN, FVKESK.

This clonotype was counted between two and nine times. The chain carries TRBV24-1 and TRBJ1-5, with a possible D match to TRBD1 (6 bases). Between the trimmed V and J ends, which lost 7 bases and 1 base, there was a span of 13 bases. Germline-derived CDR1 and CDR2 are KGHDR and SFDVKD. The CDR3 spans 15 residues. This chain's CDR3 is CATSSGRGSNQPQHF. The CDR3 region has the DNA TGTGCCACCAGCTCCGGGAGGGGGAGCAATCAGCCCCAGCATTTT.

The table lists this clonotype with a few counts. J is TRBJ2-1 and V is TRBV7-9, with 7 bases that match TRBD2. Germline V gene sequence: CDR1 SEHNR, CDR2 FQNEAQ (reference sequence). This CDR3 comprises 17 residues. With 3 bases clipped from V and 0 bases from J, the junction kept 8 bases outside the gene matches. The DNA of the CDR3 is TGTGCCAGCAGCTTTCTTCCGGGAGGAAGCTCCTACAATGAGCAGTTCTTC. Translated, it gives CASSFLPGGSSYNEQFF.

This clonotype was recorded at least ten times. The chain is built from TRBV12-3 or TRBV12-4 and TRBJ2-7, with D tentatively TRBD1 (6 bases). Between the trimmed V and J ends, which lost 5 bases and 5 bases, there was a span of 13 bases. CDR3 size: 13 residues. The CDR3 loop is CASSGQFFHEQYF. CDR3 DNA: TGTGCCAGCAGTGGACAGTTCTTCCACGAGCAGTACTTC.

This clonotype turned up a few times. This chain connects TRBV4-1 to TRBJ2-7; D possibly uses TRBD1 or TRBD2 (5 bases each). The CDR3 is 15 residues long. V lost 4 bases to trimming and J lost 0 bases, with 13 bases between them. Germline assignment: CDR1 MGHRA and CDR2 YSYEKL. The CDR3 loop is CASSRRDGSSYEQYF. CDR3 coding DNA: TGCGCCAGCAGCCGCCGGGACGGCAGCTCCTACGAGCAGTACTTC.

This clonotype was seen a handful of times. The chain has TRBV2 and TRBJ2-6; possible D gene TRBD1, 5 bases. Germline values: CDR1 SNHLY, CDR2 FYNNEI. V lost 9 bases and J lost 1, with 7 bases in between. The CDR3 has 13 amino acids. The CDR3 region has the DNA TGTGCCAGACAGGTTTCTGGGGCCAACGTCCTGACTTTC. Translation: CARQVSGANVLTF.

This clonotype occurred a few times. The rearrangement uses TRBV6-5 and TRBJ2-2; D possibly corresponds to TRBD1 (6 bases). This CDR3 region has 15 residues. V lost 4 bases to trimming and J lost 3 bases, with 12 bases between them. CDR1 MNHEY and CDR2 SVGAGI come from the germline V gene. The CDR3: CASSWRQDDTGELFF. The CDR3 DNA follows: TGTGCCAGCAGTTGGAGACAGGATGACACCGGGGAGCTGTTTTTT.

V is TRBV6-2 or TRBV6-3 and J is TRBJ2-5; D is perhaps TRBD1 or TRBD2 (5 bases each). Trimming cost V 7 bases and J 5 bases, with 20 bases left between them. This CDR3 comprises 15 residues. Germline-derived CDR1 and CDR2 are MNHEY and SVGEGT. CDR3 sequence (DNA): TGTGCCAGCAAGAACCCGGGACGCAACTGGGAGACCCAGTACTTC. Protein product: CASKNPGRNWETQYF.

This clonotype was seen only a few times. The chain couples TRBV27 to TRBJ2-3; 11 nucleotides match TRBD2. Germline assignment: CDR1 MNHEY and CDR2 SMNVEV (reference sequence). J gave up 2 bases and V 5 bases, and 12 bases lay outside the gene matches. This CDR3 has 18 amino acids. The CDR3 sequence is CASSPSGLAGTLTDTQYF. CDR3 bases: TGTGCCAGCAGTCCCTCCGGACTAGCGGGTACTCTCACAGATACGCAGTATTTT.